This T cell receptor (beta chain) was documented in a study of T-cell reconstitution after alpha-beta-depleted transplantation in children. General study results and limits: By about two months after transplant, alpha-beta T cells reportedly arose from several hundred graft clones that had expanded. Elevated TCRbeta diversity at day 60 was traced, in some patients, to surviving recipient T cells and thymic progenitors.

This clonotype was counted ten times or more. The antigen remains undetermined. Unique molecular identifiers were incorporated when the TCRbeta library was constructed. TCRdb reprocessed the PCR reads with MiXCR, giving one entry per CDR3 protein. Of 670,000 or so distinct CDR3 sequences in the sample, about 12% were seen once. The germline CDR1 and CDR2 sequences are DFQATT and SNEGSKA (reference sequence). CDR3 length equals 15 residues. V lost 6 bases to trimming and J lost 1 base; unmatched junction nucleotides: 12. The material sequenced was PBMCs, taken before TCRalphabeta/CD19-depleted stem cell transplant. V is TRBV20-1 and J is TRBJ2-7, with TRBD1 matching over 7 bases. The sequence derives from a girl aged 2 to 9 with congenital amegakaryocytic thrombocytopenia, due to receive a stem cell transplant. CDR3 in DNA: TGCAGTGCACCTCTCCCGGGACAGCCTTCCTACGAGCAGTACTTC. Its protein product is CSAPLPGQPSYEQYF.